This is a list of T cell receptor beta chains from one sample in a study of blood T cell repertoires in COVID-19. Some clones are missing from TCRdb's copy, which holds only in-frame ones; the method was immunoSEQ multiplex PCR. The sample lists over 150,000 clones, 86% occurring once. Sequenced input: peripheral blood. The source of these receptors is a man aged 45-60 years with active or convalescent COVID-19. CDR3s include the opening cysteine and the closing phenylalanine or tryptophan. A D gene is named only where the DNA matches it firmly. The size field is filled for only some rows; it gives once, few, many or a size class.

cdr3_nt: TGTGCCAGCAGCGTAGCGGGACTGAATAATGAAAAACTGTTTTTT
cdr3_aa: CASSVAGLNNEKLFF
clone_size: -
d_call: -
v_call: TRBV9
j_call: TRBJ1-4

cdr3_nt: TGTGCCAGCAGTGAAACCGAGGGAGGAGGAGTGTTCTTC
cdr3_aa: CASSETEGGGVFF
clone_size: -
d_call: -
v_call: TRBV2
j_call: TRBJ2-1

cdr3_nt: TGTGCCAGCAGTTATTTCGAGGGTAGGACCCAAGAGACCCAGTACTTC
cdr3_aa: CASSYFEGRTQETQYF
clone_size: -
d_call: -
v_call: TRBV6-2/TRBV6-3
j_call: TRBJ2-5

cdr3_nt: TGTGCCAGCAGTTTATGGGGGGCCGGGGGACAGGGGTTATTGGGCTACACCTTC
cdr3_aa: CASSLWGAGGQGLLGYTF
clone_size: -
d_call: TRBD1
v_call: TRBV28
j_call: TRBJ1-2

cdr3_nt: TGTGCCAGCAGCTTCATGGGAGACGAGCAGTACTTC
cdr3_aa: CASSFMGDEQYF
clone_size: -
d_call: -
v_call: TRBV11-2
j_call: TRBJ2-7

cdr3_nt: TGTGCCAGCAGTTACTCGGCAGGGATCAATCAGCCCCAGCATTTT
cdr3_aa: CASSYSAGINQPQHF
clone_size: -
d_call: -
v_call: TRBV6-2/TRBV6-3
j_call: TRBJ1-5

cdr3_nt: TGTGCCAGCAGCCGGGGGGGGGCTGGTGGCTACACCTTC
cdr3_aa: CASSRGGAGGYTF
clone_size: -
d_call: -
v_call: TRBV3-1/TRBV3-2
j_call: TRBJ1-2

cdr3_nt: TGCAGCGTTGGCGACTGGACAGGGGTAAAGAGGGAGACCCAGTACTTC
cdr3_aa: CSVGDWTGVKRETQYF
clone_size: -
d_call: TRBD1
v_call: TRBV29-1
j_call: TRBJ2-5

cdr3_nt: TGCGCCAGCAGCCTCTGGACTGAAAACTACGAGCAGTACTTC
cdr3_aa: CASSLWTENYEQYF
clone_size: once
d_call: -
v_call: TRBV4-3
j_call: TRBJ2-7

cdr3_nt: TGTGCCACCAGTGATCTGCCCGGGACAGGCCAAGAGACCCAGTACTTC
cdr3_aa: CATSDLPGTGQETQYF
clone_size: -
d_call: TRBD1
v_call: TRBV24-1
j_call: TRBJ2-5

cdr3_nt: TGTGCCAGTAGTAACGACGGGACAGAAGGCAATCAGCCCCAGCATTTT
cdr3_aa: CASSNDGTEGNQPQHF
clone_size: medium-sized
d_call: TRBD1
v_call: TRBV19
j_call: TRBJ1-5

cdr3_nt: TGTGCCAGCAGCGCACCGGGACTAGCAGCCTACGAGCAGTACTTC
cdr3_aa: CASSAPGLAAYEQYF
clone_size: -
d_call: TRBD2
v_call: TRBV5-4
j_call: TRBJ2-7

cdr3_nt: TGTGCCAGCACCACGACCTGGGCCCACGGCTACACCTTC
cdr3_aa: CASTTTWAHGYTF
clone_size: -
d_call: -
v_call: TRBV28
j_call: TRBJ1-2

cdr3_nt: TGTGCCAGCAGTGAAGTTGGGGGCAACCCAGATACGCAGTATTTT
cdr3_aa: CASSEVGGNPDTQYF
clone_size: -
d_call: -
v_call: TRBV2
j_call: TRBJ2-3

cdr3_nt: TGTGCCAGCAGTTTTGGGGGCTCCAATCAGCCCCAGCATTTT
cdr3_aa: CASSFGGSNQPQHF
clone_size: -
d_call: -
v_call: TRBV28
j_call: TRBJ1-5

cdr3_nt: TGTGCCAGCAGCTTAGTCCCAGGGGAGAGCGGCTTGGAGGATGAAAAACTGTTTTTT
cdr3_aa: CASSLVPGESGLEDEKLFF
clone_size: -
d_call: -
v_call: TRBV7-2
j_call: TRBJ1-4

cdr3_nt: TGTGCCAGCAGCGCCCGGGACAGGGACGGCTACACCTTC
cdr3_aa: CASSARDRDGYTF
clone_size: -
d_call: TRBD1
v_call: TRBV9
j_call: TRBJ1-2

cdr3_nt: TGCAGTGCTAGTGGAGCGGGAGGGTACAATGAGCAGTTCTTC
cdr3_aa: CSASGAGGYNEQFF
clone_size: -
d_call: TRBD2
v_call: TRBV20-1
j_call: TRBJ2-1

cdr3_nt: TGTGCCAGTAGTATAGGATGGGACAGGGTAAGCAATGAGCAGTTCTTC
cdr3_aa: CASSIGWDRVSNEQFF
clone_size: few
d_call: TRBD1
v_call: TRBV19
j_call: TRBJ2-1

cdr3_nt: TGCGCCAGCAGCTACTCCTCGACGGGGGGTAACACTGAAGCTTTCTTT
cdr3_aa: CASSYSSTGGNTEAFF
clone_size: -
d_call: -
v_call: TRBV5-1
j_call: TRBJ1-1

cdr3_nt: TGTGCCAGCAGCTTACAGAGCCGACATATGTTCTACACCTTC
cdr3_aa: CASSLQSRHMFYTF
clone_size: -
d_call: -
v_call: TRBV5-8
j_call: TRBJ1-2

cdr3_nt: TGTGCCAGCAGCTGGGGGACCAACGGGGGCGGGGAGCTGTTTTTT
cdr3_aa: CASSWGTNGGGELFF
clone_size: -
d_call: -
v_call: TRBV7-9
j_call: TRBJ2-2

cdr3_nt: TGTGCCAGCAGCCAATCCCTTGGGGAGGCAGATACGCAGTATTTT
cdr3_aa: CASSQSLGEADTQYF
clone_size: -
d_call: -
v_call: TRBV7-9
j_call: TRBJ2-3

cdr3_nt: TGTGCCAGCAGCCCCTGGGACAGAGGGACGGAGACCCAGTACTTC
cdr3_aa: CASSPWDRGTETQYF
clone_size: -
d_call: TRBD1
v_call: TRBV3-1/TRBV3-2
j_call: TRBJ2-5

cdr3_nt: TGCAGCCTAACCCCCCTGAACACTGAAGCTTTCTTT
cdr3_aa: CSLTPLNTEAFF
clone_size: -
d_call: -
v_call: TRBV29-1
j_call: TRBJ1-1

cdr3_nt: TGCGCCAGCAGCCACGTGGCTAGCGGGGGAAAAAATGAGCAGTTCTTC
cdr3_aa: CASSHVASGGKNEQFF
clone_size: once
d_call: TRBD2
v_call: TRBV4-3
j_call: TRBJ2-1

cdr3_nt: TGTGCCAGCAGCTTCGAACGGGACAGAAATTCACCCCTCCACTTT
cdr3_aa: CASSFERDRNSPLHF
clone_size: few
d_call: TRBD1
v_call: TRBV5-6
j_call: TRBJ1-6

cdr3_nt: TGTGCCAGCAGAAGCCGGGGGTCACGAAGGAACACCATATATTTT
cdr3_aa: CASRSRGSRRNTIYF
clone_size: few
d_call: -
v_call: TRBV6-5
j_call: TRBJ1-3

cdr3_nt: TGTGCCAGCAGTCATGGGCAGGCTCATTCACCCCTCCACTTT
cdr3_aa: CASSHGQAHSPLHF
clone_size: -
d_call: -
v_call: TRBV25-1
j_call: TRBJ1-6

cdr3_nt: TGTGCCAGCAGTTACACGGGTGGCACTGAAGCTTTCTTT
cdr3_aa: CASSYTGGTEAFF
clone_size: -
d_call: -
v_call: TRBV6-2/TRBV6-3
j_call: TRBJ1-1

cdr3_nt: TGCGCCAGCAGCCGAACTAGCGCCTTGGATGAGCAGTTCTTC
cdr3_aa: CASSRTSALDEQFF
clone_size: -
d_call: TRBD2
v_call: TRBV4-1
j_call: TRBJ2-1

cdr3_nt: TGTGCCAGCAGCTTGGTGGTCGGGGGGCCCCGCACAGATACGCAGTATTTT
cdr3_aa: CASSLVVGGPRTDTQYF
clone_size: -
d_call: -
v_call: TRBV5-6
j_call: TRBJ2-3

cdr3_nt: TGTGCCAGCAGCCAAGAGGGAGGTCACAGGAACTATGGCTACACCTTC
cdr3_aa: CASSQEGGHRNYGYTF
clone_size: -
d_call: -
v_call: TRBV3-1/TRBV3-2
j_call: TRBJ1-2

cdr3_nt: TGTGCCAGTAGTATGACTAGCGGGGCCTACGAGCAGTACTTC
cdr3_aa: CASSMTSGAYEQYF
clone_size: few
d_call: TRBD2
v_call: TRBV19
j_call: TRBJ2-7

cdr3_nt: TGTGCCAGCAGCACCAGCCCAGGGGGCGACTATGGCTACACCTTC
cdr3_aa: CASSTSPGGDYGYTF
clone_size: -
d_call: TRBD1
v_call: TRBV9
j_call: TRBJ1-2

cdr3_nt: TGTGCCAGCAGTTGGGGCCAGGGGGGATCGGGCAATCAGCCCCAGCATTTT
cdr3_aa: CASSWGQGGSGNQPQHF
clone_size: -
d_call: TRBD1
v_call: TRBV6-2/TRBV6-3
j_call: TRBJ1-5

cdr3_nt: TGTGCCAGCAGCCGAGAAGGGAGGAACTATGGCTACACCTTC
cdr3_aa: CASSREGRNYGYTF
clone_size: -
d_call: -
v_call: TRBV3-1/TRBV3-2
j_call: TRBJ1-2

cdr3_nt: TGTGCCAGCAGCTCCAGGGTGGGAGGAGAGACCCAGTACTTC
cdr3_aa: CASSSRVGGETQYF
clone_size: -
d_call: -
v_call: TRBV7-3
j_call: TRBJ2-5

cdr3_nt: TGTGCCAGTAGAAGACAGCGGGATTCACCCCTCCACTTT
cdr3_aa: CASRRQRDSPLHF
clone_size: once
d_call: -
v_call: TRBV19
j_call: TRBJ1-6

cdr3_nt: TGTGCCAGCAGTGAAGAGGGACTTCCTCGCTCCTCTGGCTACACCTTC
cdr3_aa: CASSEEGLPRSSGYTF
clone_size: -
d_call: -
v_call: TRBV25-1
j_call: TRBJ1-2

cdr3_nt: TGTGCCAGCTGCCGGGACAGGGTCGGCAATGAGCAGTTCTTC
cdr3_aa: CASCRDRVGNEQFF
clone_size: -
d_call: TRBD1
v_call: TRBV6-5
j_call: TRBJ2-1

cdr3_nt: TGTGCCAGTAGTAGGGAGGCAAGCTCTGGAAACACCATATATTTT
cdr3_aa: CASSREASSGNTIYF
clone_size: -
d_call: -
v_call: TRBV19
j_call: TRBJ1-3

cdr3_nt: TGTGCCAGCAGCTTACCTGGACTCCTCAAGAATGAGCAGTTCTTC
cdr3_aa: CASSLPGLLKNEQFF
clone_size: -
d_call: -
v_call: TRBV11-3
j_call: TRBJ2-1

cdr3_nt: TGTGCCAGCAGCTACTCCCGGACAGGGGGTAATCAGCCCCAGCATTTT
cdr3_aa: CASSYSRTGGNQPQHF
clone_size: -
d_call: TRBD1
v_call: TRBV6-2/TRBV6-3
j_call: TRBJ1-5

cdr3_nt: TGTGCCAGCAGACAAGAAGGGGGTTCTAACTATGGCTACACCTTC
cdr3_aa: CASRQEGGSNYGYTF
clone_size: -
d_call: -
v_call: TRBV6-6
j_call: TRBJ1-2

cdr3_nt: TGTGCCAGCAGCTTGGGTATCTCGAATTCACCCCTCCACTTT
cdr3_aa: CASSLGISNSPLHF
clone_size: -
d_call: -
v_call: TRBV5-4
j_call: TRBJ1-6

cdr3_nt: TGCAGCGTTGCAGACAGGAAAAACATTCAGTACTTC
cdr3_aa: CSVADRKNIQYF
clone_size: -
d_call: -
v_call: TRBV29-1
j_call: TRBJ2-4

cdr3_nt: TGCAGCGTTGAAGGATTGACAGAGGACGAGCAGTACTTC
cdr3_aa: CSVEGLTEDEQYF
clone_size: few
d_call: -
v_call: TRBV29-1
j_call: TRBJ2-7

cdr3_nt: TGTGCCGGGGGCAGATCGAACACTGAAGCTTTCTTT
cdr3_aa: CAGGRSNTEAFF
clone_size: few
d_call: -
v_call: TRBV2
j_call: TRBJ1-1

cdr3_nt: TGTGCCAGCAGCCGACTAGTGGACCAAGAGACCCAGTACTTC
cdr3_aa: CASSRLVDQETQYF
clone_size: -
d_call: -
v_call: TRBV6-5
j_call: TRBJ2-5

cdr3_nt: TGTGCCAGCAGTTTCGGTCCTGATGGCTACACCTTC
cdr3_aa: CASSFGPDGYTF
clone_size: -
d_call: -
v_call: TRBV12-3/TRBV12-4
j_call: TRBJ1-2

cdr3_nt: TGTGCCACCAGTGATTCTGGGCAACTAGCGGGAAACTACAATGAGCAGTTCTTC
cdr3_aa: CATSDSGQLAGNYNEQFF
clone_size: -
d_call: TRBD2
v_call: TRBV24-1
j_call: TRBJ2-1